This T cell receptor (beta chain) came from a study of CD8+CD57+ T cells in acquired aplastic anemia. This CDR3 comprises 14 residues. Germline V gene sequence: CDR1 SGHAT, CDR2 FQNNGV. Trimming left V 0 bases short and J 6 bases short, with 12 bases between. Profiles of TCR beta VDJ and CDR3 were generated from a genomic DNA template. TCRdb re-called the reads through MiXCR, storing one row per CDR3 protein. The table shows approximately 200,000 distinct CDR3 sequences, with 61% occurring only once. This TCR was sampled from a human donor in good health. The V and J genes are TRBV11-2 and TRBJ2-7; D is undetermined. Specimen: sorted CD4+, CD8+, or CD8+CD57+ T cells (not recorded which) from PBMCs. The CDR3 sequence is CASSLDLVNCEQYF. The DNA of the CDR3 is TGTGCCAGCAGCTTAGATCTGGTCAACTGCGAGCAGTACTTC.